The source of this TCR beta chain is a study of blood T cell repertoires in COVID-19. Across the study: Donors in the United States, Italy and Spain gave samples during acute or convalescent COVID-19. Nucleic acid was either cDNA or gDNA, and it came from T cells, B-cell-depleted T cells, or PBMCs.

In the original processing: Amplifying reference gene primers gave estimates of nucleated cell counts. The repertoire was sequenced with immunoSEQ multiplex PCR; TCRdb's copy has only in-frame clones and lacks some. V and J calls and clone size are as listed in that table; D and trimming were resolved from the DNA. The sample has approximately 75,000 clones, around 90% seen once. V was pared by 3 bases and J by 0 bases, with 15 bases between. Germline CDR1 reads LNHDA; CDR2 reads SQIVND (reference sequence). The CDR3 runs 17 residues. The gene calls are TRBV19 and TRBJ2-1, with a weak D call TRBD2 (6 bases). The sample taken for sequencing was peripheral blood. This receptor was taken from a human donor in a cohort sampled during active COVID-19. The CDR3 DNA reads as TGTGCCAGTAGTATCCGGGGGAAGACTGGCTCCTACAATGAGCAGTTCTTC. This sequence encodes CASSIRGKTGSYNEQFF.